This T cell receptor beta chain is from a study of blood T cell repertoires in COVID-19. About the study: Spain, Italy and the United States supplied samples that represented acute and convalescent COVID-19.

The protocol was immunoSEQ multiplex PCR, while the TCRdb copy is restricted to in-frame clones and leaves out a portion. This sample carries hundreds of thousands of clones, approximately 84% of them seen once, and the ten largest clones take 3%. Enrollees, about 18 to 95 years old, lived in 25 or so US areas. Participants reported their clinical history, and cohort assignment relied on those reports. Recovery meant two consecutive negative NP/OP PCR tests, professional clearance, or resolved symptoms. The V end lost 2 bases, the J end lost 0 bases, and 10 bases lay between the germline ends. The germline CDR1 and CDR2 sequences are SGHTA and FQGNSA. The CDR3 is made up of 15 amino acids.

Sequenced material: PBMCs or T cells enriched from blood (not recorded which). The source is a young woman who had recovered from COVID-19. The rearrangement uses TRBV7-2 and TRBJ1-2; no clear D. CDR3 loop: CASSLWAQANYGYTF. In DNA form, the CDR3 reads TGTGCCAGCAGCTTATGGGCACAAGCTAACTATGGCTACACCTTC.